A single sample is the source of the 30 T cell receptor beta chains below, sequenced in a study of shared clonotypes between healthy human individuals. Here immunoSEQ multiplex PCR was the method, and the copy in TCRdb shows in-frame clones only, minus some. The data hold a few million clones, with just over 90% observed a single time. The sequenced sample was naive CD4+ T cells from PBMCs. Subset here: CD45RA+ positively selected. Every receptor here comes from a man aged 18 to 30 in good health. Some clones in this sample may be carry-over from other donors' samples.

The chain is built from TRBV28 and TRBJ2-5; D gene uncertain. The tail of the sequence fits TRBJ2-7 better, so the J call may be wrong. Germline V lookup: CDR1 MDHEN, CDR2 SYDVKM. The CDR3 length is 15 residues. The CDR3, as DNA: TGTGCCAGCAGTTTAAGGACCGGCGGCTCCTACGAGCAGTACTTC. Amino acid sequence: CASSLRTGGSYEQYF.

The chain combines TRBV6-1 with TRBJ1-2, with no clear D. Trimming took off 2 bases at V and 12 bases at J, with 10 bases between the two ends. This CDR3 contains 11 residues. Germline V gene lookup returns CDR1 MNHNS and CDR2 SASEGT. DNA of the CDR3: TGTGCCAGCAGTGAATTTGATTCGAACACCTTC. Its translation: CASSEFDSNTF.

This clone was detected a few times. V gene TRBV18 combines with J gene TRBJ1-2; maybe TRBD1 (6 bases). V lost 3 bases and J 7 bases, leaving 18 bases between the germline ends. The germline gives CDR1 KGHSH, CDR2 LQKENI. There are 15 residues in the CDR3. CDR3 in DNA: TGTGCCAGCTCACCCGTCGTGGCAGGGGAAGGTGGCTACACCTTC. Translating it yields CASSPVVAGEGGYTF.

This chain connects TRBV14 to TRBJ1-4; no reliable D call. The V and J ends lost 0 bases and 0 bases respectively, with 8 bases between them. Germline values: CDR1 SGHDN, CDR2 FVKESK. This CDR3 spans 16 amino acids. CDR3 residues: CASSQDLTATNEKLFF. Written as DNA, the CDR3 is TGTGCCAGCAGCCAAGATCTGACTGCAACTAATGAAAAACTGTTTTTT.

V and J are TRBV5-1 and TRBJ2-7; 8 nucleotides align to TRBD2. The CDR3 is made up of 15 amino acids. Germline V CDR1 and CDR2: SGHRS, YFSETQ. With 0 bases clipped from V and 3 bases from J, the junction kept 5 bases outside the gene matches. The CDR3 DNA reads TGCGCCAGCAGCTTGGGGGGACTAGATTTCTACGAGCAGTACTTC. It translates to CASSLGGLDFYEQYF.

The chain joins TRBV2 to TRBJ2-5; TRBD1 might be the D (5 bases). From germline, CDR1 is SNHLY and CDR2 FYNNEI. V gave up 6 bases and J gave up 5 bases, with 19 bases separating them. This CDR3 has 15 residues. The CDR3 DNA is TGTGCCAGCAGACGGGCGACAGCCGAAGGGGAGACCCAGTACTTC. Translated: CASRRATAEGETQYF. Full variable domain (missing parts from reference TRBV2 and TRBJ2-5): EPEVTQTPSHQVTQMGQEVILRCVPISNHLYFYWYRQILGQKVEFLVSFYNNEISEKSEIFDDQFSVERPDGSNFTLKIRSTKLEDSAMYFCASRRATAEGETQYFGPGTRLLVL.

The V gene is TRBV6-6, the J gene TRBJ2-3; D is possibly TRBD2 (5 bases). Trimming pared 3 bases from V and 0 bases from J, leaving 13 bases between. The CDR3 is 16 residues long. In germline, CDR1 is MNHNY, CDR2 SVGAGI (reference sequence). The CDR3 region has the DNA TGTGCCAGCAGTTATCCTAGCCCATCTAGCACAGATACGCAGTATTTT. Protein product: CASSYPSPSSTDTQYF.

The CDR3 DNA reads as TGTGCCAGCAGTGAACGACTAGTTCTGTCCTACGAGCAGTACTTC. Its protein product is CASSERLVLSYEQYF. The V and J genes are TRBV6-1 and TRBJ2-7; tentative D call: TRBD2 (6 bases). Germline V gene data show CDR1 as MNHNS and CDR2 as SASEGT. The V end was cut by 2 bases, the J end by 1 base, with 12 bases between. The CDR3 has 15 residues.

The V call is TRBV28, the J call TRBJ2-4; the D gene is possibly TRBD2 (5 bases). The V end lost 7 bases, the J end lost 3 bases, and 19 bases lay between the germline ends. This CDR3 has 16 residues. CDR1 is MDHEN, CDR2 SYDVKM, per germline. CDR3 in DNA: TGTGCCAGCACCCAAACCCACTCGGGGAGCAAAAACATTCAGTACTTC. Protein sequence: CASTQTHSGSKNIQYF.

The V and J genes are TRBV30 and TRBJ1-1, with D possibly being TRBD1 (6 bases). Trimming removed 3 bases from V and 6 bases from J, with 23 bases in between. Germline-derived CDR1 and CDR2 are GTSNPN and SVGIG (reference sequence). The CDR3 length is 16 residues. The chain's CDR3 is CAWRARERGGYAEAFF. CDR3 sequence (DNA): TGTGCCTGGAGAGCCCGGGAGAGAGGGGGATACGCTGAAGCTTTCTTT.

The chain uses TRBV19 and TRBJ2-7; 9 nucleotides line up with TRBD1. The CDR3 consists of 13 residues. V shed 5 bases, J shed 11 bases, and the junction held 10 bases outside the gene matches. Germline V gene sequence: CDR1 LNHDA, CDR2 SQIVND (reference sequence). For the CDR3, the DNA is TGTGCCAGTAGTCCCTCCGGGACAGGGTCTAAGTACTTC. Its protein is CASSPSGTGSKYF.

The CDR3 loop reads CASSVGAGHYEQYF. CDR3 DNA: TGTGCCAGCTCCGTGGGAGCGGGGCACTACGAGCAGTACTTC. The V call is TRBV27, the J call TRBJ2-7; 7 bases line up with TRBD2. Germline-derived CDR1 and CDR2 are MNHEY and SMNVEV (reference sequence). This CDR3 contains 14 residues. V lost 8 bases to trimming and J lost 3 bases; unmatched junction nucleotides: 10.

The rearrangement uses TRBV7-9 and TRBJ2-5, with D hard to call. The CDR3 totals 14 residues. V gave up 2 bases and J gave up 4 bases, with 11 bases separating them. The germline V gene has CDR1 SEHNR and CDR2 FQNEAQ (reference sequence). Here the CDR3 reads CASSLLPGPETQYF. CDR3 nucleotides: TGTGCCAGCAGCTTATTACCGGGTCCAGAGACCCAGTACTTC.

The J gene is TRBJ2-4, the V gene TRBV29-1, with D uncertain. This CDR3 spans 13 amino acids. Germline CDR1 reads SQVTM; CDR2 reads ANQGSEA. V was trimmed by 3 bases and J by 7 bases, leaving 13 bases between them. In DNA, the CDR3 is TGCAGCGTTGAGGGCAGGTTCGGGAACATTCAGTACTTC. Translating gives CSVEGRFGNIQYF. The entire variable domain, with the rest obtained from reference TRBV29-1 and TRBJ2-4, is as follows: SAVISQKPSRDICQRGTSLTIQCQVDSQVTMMFWYRQQPGQSLTLIATANQGSEATYESGFVIDKFPISRPNLTFSTLTVSNMSPEDSSIYLCSVEGRFGNIQYFGAGTRLSVL.

This chain links TRBV6-6 with TRBJ1-5; unclear D gene. The length of the CDR3 is 13 residues. Between the trimmed V and J ends, which lost 2 bases and 5 bases, there was a span of 7 bases. Germline V gene data show CDR1 as MNHNY and CDR2 as SVGAGI (reference sequence). This CDR3 reads CASSYDGDQPQHF. The CDR3 region has the DNA TGTGCCAGCAGTTACGACGGGGATCAGCCCCAGCATTTT.

Of note for this clone: The identical CDR3 is also encoded by other nucleotide sequences in the sample. V gene TRBV7-3 combines with J gene TRBJ2-1; 7 bases fit TRBD1. The V gene's germline CDR1 is SGHTA and CDR2 FQGTGA. The CDR3 runs to 13 residues. V gave up 2 bases and J gave up 5 bases; unmatched junction bases: 0. The CDR3 reads CASSLDRDNEQFF. CDR3 DNA: TGTGCCAGCAGCTTAGACAGGGACAATGAGCAGTTCTTC.

This chain joins TRBV6-4 and TRBJ2-1; 12 bases are shared with TRBD2. The V and J ends lost 0 bases and 8 bases, in that order; junction bases with no gene match: 5. Germline V gene data show CDR1 as MRHNA and CDR2 as SNTAGT. CDR3 length: 16 amino acids. The CDR3 region has the DNA TGTGCCAGCAGTGACTCGACTAGCGGGAGATCCCATGAGCAGTTCTTC. This sequence encodes CASSDSTSGRSHEQFF.

This sequence joins TRBV19 and TRBJ2-7, with D possibly matching TRBD1 (6 bases). The CDR3 totals 13 residues. Germline loops: CDR1 LNHDA, CDR2 SQIVND (reference sequence). V was shortened by 6 bases and J by 3 bases, with 12 bases between the two germline ends. Here the CDR3 reads CASSDQGFYEQYF. CDR3 bases: TGTGCCAGTAGCGACCAGGGGTTCTACGAGCAGTACTTC.

The chain links TRBV7-2 to TRBJ2-5; perhaps TRBD2 as D (6 bases). The CDR3 sequence is 14 residues long. Germline lookup yields CDR1 SGHTA and CDR2 FQGNSA. The V end lost 5 bases, the J end lost 4 bases, and 14 bases lay between the germline ends. The CDR3 DNA follows: TGTGCCAGCAGCCGCGCGGGAAGTGCAGAGACCCAGTACTTC. Translating it yields CASSRAGSAETQYF.

This sequence joins TRBV7-3 and TRBJ2-2; D may be TRBD2 (5 bases). V lost 1 base and J lost 4, with 13 bases in between. CDR1 and CDR2 from the germline V gene are SGHTA and FQGTGA. CDR3 length: 16 amino acids. In nucleotides, the CDR3 is TGTGCCAGCAGCTTAAATACGGGGTTCATCACCGGGGAGCTGTTTTTT. It is translated as CASSLNTGFITGELFF. The whole variable domain, filled in from reference TRBV7-3 and TRBJ2-2, reads GAGVSQTPSNKVTEKGKYVELRCDPISGHTALYWYRQSLGQGPEFLIYFQGTGAADDSGLPNDRFFAVRPEGSVSTLKIQRTERGDSAVYLCASSLNTGFITGELFFGEGSRLTVL.

Comments on this clone: Other DNA sequences of this sample code for an identical CDR3. V is TRBV5-1 and J is TRBJ2-1; D is perhaps TRBD1 (5 bases). CDR1 and CDR2 from the germline V gene are SGHRS and YFSETQ. The V end lost 4 bases, the J end lost 4 bases, and 9 bases lay between the germline ends. The CDR3 consists of 13 residues. CDR3 sequence (DNA): TGCGCCAGCAGCCTGGACATATACAATGAGCAGTTCTTC. This encodes CASSLDIYNEQFF.

CDR3 in amino acids: CASSRDISGEQFF. The CDR3 DNA follows: TGCGCCAGCAGCAGGGACATTTCTGGCGAGCAGTTCTTC. The rearrangement uses TRBV5-1 and TRBJ2-1; D perhaps matches TRBD1 (6 bases). Germline CDR1 and CDR2: SGHRS and YFSETQ. The CDR3 length is 13 residues. Deletions cut 4 bases from V and 10 bases from J, with 15 bases between.

In regard to this clone: The same CDR3 also results from other DNA sequences found in this sample. The V call is TRBV18, the J call TRBJ2-5; D call uncertain. The germline V gene has CDR1 KGHSH and CDR2 LQKENI. The length of the CDR3 is 12 residues. Deletions cut 2 bases from V and 3 bases from J, with 4 bases between. The CDR3 region is CASSPVKETQYF. CDR3 coding DNA: TGTGCCAGCTCACCAGTCAAAGAGACCCAGTACTTC.

This sequence joins TRBV29-1 and TRBJ2-7; D gene unclear. This CDR3 spans 13 amino acids. Germline assignment: CDR1 SQVTM and CDR2 ANQGSEA. V gave up 4 bases and J gave up 0 bases, with 10 bases separating them. In DNA form, the CDR3 reads TGCAGCGTTGGAGTGCTCGGCTCCTACGAGCAGTACTTC. Amino acids: CSVGVLGSYEQYF.

The genes are TRBV6-6 and TRBJ1-1; D unresolved. The CDR3 is 14 residues long. Between the trimmed V and J ends, which lost 5 bases and 2 bases, there was a span of 12 bases. Germline CDR1 and CDR2: MNHNY and SVGAGI (reference sequence). In DNA, the CDR3 is TGTGCCAGCAGTAATTACGGGAGTAACACTGAAGCTTTCTTT. Protein product: CASSNYGSNTEAFF.

A note on this clone: Other DNA sequences in this specimen translate into the identical CDR3. The V gene is TRBV28, the J gene TRBJ1-2; D is ambiguous. From germline, CDR1 is MDHEN and CDR2 SYDVKM. This CDR3 spans 13 amino acids. V was trimmed by 3 bases and J by 4 bases, leaving 9 bases between them. CDR3 nucleotide sequence: TGTGCCAGCAGTTTGGAAGGGCCCTATGGCTACACCTTC. Protein product: CASSLEGPYGYTF.

The rearrangement uses TRBV7-2 and TRBJ2-2; TRBD2 aligns across 14 bases. The germline gives CDR1 SGHTA, CDR2 FQGNSA. Trimming took 6 bases from V and 4 from J; bases not matched to a gene: 7. The CDR3 is 17 amino acids. This CDR3 is CASRIQTSGRATGELFF. The CDR3 nucleotides are TGTGCCAGCAGGATTCAGACTAGCGGGAGGGCCACCGGGGAGCTGTTTTTT.

The chain carries TRBV28 and TRBJ2-7; 10 bases match TRBD2. CDR3 length: 16 residues. Germline lookup yields CDR1 MDHEN and CDR2 SYDVKM. V lost 3 bases to trimming and J lost 7 bases; unmatched junction nucleotides: 12. This chain's CDR3 is CASSLLSGRAGGEQYF. In nucleotides, the CDR3 is TGTGCCAGCAGTTTGCTGAGCGGGAGGGCCGGAGGGGAGCAGTACTTC. The whole variable domain, remainder taken from reference TRBV28 and TRBJ2-7, is DVKVTQSSRYLVKRTGEKVFLECVQDMDHENMFWYRQDPGLGLRLIYFSYDVKMKEKGDIPEGYSVSREKKERFSLILESASTNQTSMYLCASSLLSGRAGGEQYFGPGTRLTVT.

The chain couples TRBV4-2 to TRBJ2-5; TRBD1 is a possible D gene (6 bases). Looked up from germline, CDR1 is LGHNA and CDR2 is YNFKEQ. The CDR3 covers 16 residues. V lost 3 bases and J lost 5, with 19 bases in between. CDR3 residues: CASSHGRTDSGETQYF. The CDR3 nucleotides read TGTGCCAGCAGCCACGGCCGGACAGACTCTGGGGAGACCCAGTACTTC.

This clone was detected once. J is TRBJ1-5 and V is TRBV4-2; no firm D call. V lost 3 bases and J 0 bases, leaving 27 bases between the germline ends. The CDR3 is 21 amino acids. CDR1 LGHNA and CDR2 YNFKEQ come from the germline V gene. CDR3 DNA: TGTGCCAGCAGCCAGGGTTTGGGAGATTGGCCTGGGCTGAATAGCAATCAGCCCCAGCATTTT. It yields the protein CASSQGLGDWPGLNSNQPQHF.